These 25 T cell receptor beta chains came from one sample sequenced in a study of long-term antiretroviral therapy in people with HIV. At survey level, the immunoSEQ assay was run in its v3.0 version. Here immunoSEQ multiplex PCR was the method, and the copy in TCRdb shows in-frame clones only, minus some. The sample holds tens of thousands of clones, 80% seen once. This material consisted of unsorted PBMCs, taken 2.9 years after starting antiretroviral therapy. All receptors come from a woman in her 30s with HIV.

V is TRBV7-2 and J is TRBJ1-2; 10 bases map to TRBD1. The ends lost 2 bases at V and 5 bases at J; junction bases unmatched: 5. Germline CDR1 and CDR2: SGHTA and FQGNSA. The CDR3 covers 15 residues. This CDR3 is CASSLSPGQGYGYTF. DNA for the CDR3: TGTGCCAGCAGCTTATCCCCGGGACAGGGGTATGGCTACACCTTC.

This clone has only a few counts. This CDR3 reads CASSLVGGYTEAFF. Written as DNA, the CDR3 is TGCGCCAGCAGCTTGGTGGGGGGCTACACTGAAGCTTTCTTT. The chain has TRBV5-1 and TRBJ1-1; possible D gene TRBD1, 6 bases. V lost 0 bases, J lost 3 bases, and 9 bases lay in between. This CDR3 is built from 14 residues. Per the germline V gene, CDR1 is SGHRS and CDR2 is YFSETQ.

The V and J genes are TRBV6-1 and TRBJ2-5; no reliable D call. The V end lost 3 bases, the J end lost 4 bases, and 6 bases lay between the germline ends. Germline V gene data show CDR1 as MNHNS and CDR2 as SASEGT. The CDR3 covers 12 residues. The CDR3: CASSEYGETQYF. CDR3 in DNA: TGTGCCAGCAGTGAGTATGGAGAGACCCAGTACTTC.

The chain has TRBV5-4 and TRBJ1-2; TRBD1 might be the D (5 bases). The germline gives CDR1 SGHNT, CDR2 YYREEE (reference sequence). The CDR3 loop spans 13 amino acids. V was clipped by 6 bases and J by 6 bases, with 15 bases between them. CDR3 protein: CASNWAGTHGYTF. The CDR3 nucleotides read TGTGCCAGCAATTGGGCGGGGACCCATGGCTACACCTTC.

The chain recombines TRBV13 with TRBJ2-6; D is undetermined. The germline V gene encodes CDR1 PRHDT and CDR2 FYEKMQ (reference sequence). V gave up 0 bases and J gave up 2 bases, with 5 bases separating them. This CDR3 has 15 residues. The CDR3 region is CASSLGTAGANVLTF. CDR3 bases: TGTGCCAGCAGCTTAGGGACCGCTGGGGCCAACGTCCTGACTTTC.

This sequence joins TRBV7-9 and TRBJ2-3; no clear D gene. The CDR3 loop spans 13 amino acids. In germline, CDR1 is SEHNR, CDR2 FQNEAQ (reference sequence). V gave up 3 bases and J gave up 6 bases, with 10 bases separating them. Here the CDR3 reads CASSFDAWDTQYF. Written as DNA, the CDR3 is TGTGCCAGCAGCTTCGACGCGTGGGATACGCAGTATTTT.

The rearrangement uses TRBV13 and TRBJ1-1; a weak D match, TRBD1 (5 bases). The ends were cut back, 5 bases at V and 0 bases at J, with 16 bases in the middle. The CDR3 runs 16 residues. Germline V lookup: CDR1 PRHDT, CDR2 FYEKMQ (reference sequence). The DNA of the CDR3 is TGTGCCAGCAGCCTACTCCGGGGGGGTATGAACACTGAAGCTTTCTTT. It codes for CASSLLRGGMNTEAFF.

In this sample, this clone turned up a few times. The V and J genes are TRBV5-1 and TRBJ1-2, with TRBD1 as a possible D gene (6 bases). V lost 4 bases and J 6 bases, leaving 13 bases between the germline ends. The germline V gene has CDR1 SGHRS and CDR2 YFSETQ. The CDR3 covers 13 residues. DNA for the CDR3: TGCGCCAGCAGCCCCGATGGACAGAATGGCTACACCTTC. It translates to CASSPDGQNGYTF.

The chain couples TRBV4-2 to TRBJ2-7; D might be TRBD1 or TRBD2, each matching 5 bases. CDR3 length: 16 residues. V was cut by 0 bases and J by 2 bases, with 14 bases left in between. Germline CDR1 LGHNA, CDR2 YNFKEQ. This CDR3 is CASSQETRGAAYEQYF. The CDR3, as DNA: TGTGCCAGCAGCCAAGAGACGAGAGGGGCCGCCTACGAGCAGTACTTC.

CDR3 bases: TGTGCCAGCAGCTCGACCAATCTAGCGGAGAAGTATTTT. Its translation: CASSSTNLAEKYF. This chain joins TRBV7-1 and TRBJ2-3, with 7 bases identical to TRBD2. TRBV7-1 is known as an ORF, though its function is uncertain. Trimming took 3 bases from V and 13 from J; bases not matched to a gene: 10. The CDR3 has 13 amino acids.

This clone has only one observation. The gene calls are TRBV30 and TRBJ1-2; D gene ambiguous. Germline loops: CDR1 GTSNPN, CDR2 SVGIG (reference sequence). This CDR3 comprises 11 residues. V was pared by 6 bases and J by 0 bases, with 5 bases between. The CDR3 here is CACRANYGYTF. The CDR3 DNA follows: TGTGCCTGCAGAGCTAACTATGGCTACACCTTC.

This sequence joins TRBV5-6 and TRBJ1-2; D unclear. The germline gives CDR1 SGHDT, CDR2 YYEEEE. This CDR3 spans 14 amino acids. V lost 0 bases, J lost 3 bases, and 9 bases lay in between. The CDR3 coding sequence is TGTGCCAGCAGCTTGGGGGCAGTTGACTATGGCTACACCTTC. This sequence encodes CASSLGAVDYGYTF.

The chain carries TRBV7-8 and TRBJ2-7; possible D gene TRBD1, 6 bases. Trimming took 5 bases from V and 6 from J, leaving 20 bases between them. The CDR3 has 15 amino acids. Germline CDR1 is SGHVS and CDR2 is FQNEAQ. CDR3 residues: CASSPVQQGSGEQYF. DNA for the CDR3: TGTGCCAGCAGCCCGGTGCAACAGGGTTCGGGCGAGCAGTACTTC.

The chain carries TRBV6-1 and TRBJ1-5; D gene ambiguous. The CDR3 sequence is 13 residues long. V lost 2 bases to trimming and J lost 7 bases, with 9 bases between them. In germline, CDR1 is MNHNS, CDR2 SASEGT. The CDR3 DNA follows: TGTGCCAGCAGTGAATATTTAGGGCAGCCCCAGCATTTT. The encoded protein is CASSEYLGQPQHF.

This clone showed up just a few times. V and J are TRBV28 and TRBJ1-2, with TRBD1 identical over 9 bases. The CDR3 totals 17 residues. CDR1 MDHEN and CDR2 SYDVKM come from the germline V gene. Unmatched junction bases numbered 14, after V lost 8 bases and J lost 1 base. The CDR3: CASCRWDREPINYGYTF. CDR3 sequence (DNA): TGTGCCAGCTGTAGGTGGGACAGGGAACCTATTAACTATGGCTACACCTTC.

The chain carries TRBV10-1 and TRBJ2-2; 10 bases agree with TRBD2. Trimming at V came to 6 bases and at J to 2 bases, leaving 6 bases not matched to a gene. The CDR3 has 16 residues. Germline loops: CDR1 WNHNN, CDR2 SYGVQD (reference sequence). The CDR3 DNA is TGCGCCAGCAGAGCTAGCGGGGGCCCTAACACCGGGGAGCTGTTTTTT. It yields the protein CASRASGGPNTGELFF.

V is TRBV14 and J is TRBJ1-6, with D unclear. CDR3 length: 11 amino acids. The V end lost 3 bases, the J end lost 10 bases, and 4 bases lay between the germline ends. Per the germline V gene, CDR1 is SGHDN and CDR2 is FVKESK. DNA for the CDR3: TGTGCCAGCAGCCAGGGGTCACCCCTCCACTTT. Translation: CASSQGSPLHF.

J is TRBJ1-1 and V is TRBV7-3; 10 nucleotides align to TRBD1. Trimming removed 0 bases from V and 6 bases from J; junction bases left unmatched: 4. The germline V gene has CDR1 SGHTA and CDR2 FQGTGA. The CDR3 has 15 amino acids. In DNA form, the CDR3 reads TGTGCCAGCAGCTTAACAGGAGGGACAGGGGCTGAAGCTTTCTTT. Its translation is CASSLTGGTGAEAFF.

The gene calls are TRBV9 and TRBJ1-4, with D unclear. There are 15 residues in the CDR3. CDR1 is SGDLS, CDR2 YYNGEE, per germline. V was trimmed by 0 bases and J by 8 bases, leaving 14 bases between them. The CDR3 loop reads CASSVAGLKGEKLFF. CDR3 nucleotide sequence: TGTGCCAGCAGCGTAGCCGGCCTAAAAGGAGAAAAACTGTTTTTT.

The chain employs TRBV2 and TRBJ2-3; D possibly corresponds to TRBD1 (6 bases). Trimming took off 7 bases at V and 4 bases at J, with 24 bases between the two ends. Germline CDR1 and CDR2: SNHLY and FYNNEI. The CDR3 runs 17 residues. The CDR3 protein is CASTSRSMGALADTQYF. The CDR3 DNA is TGTGCCAGCACATCACGTTCGATGGGGGCGTTGGCAGATACGCAGTATTTT.

The chain employs TRBV6-5 and TRBJ1-2, with D perhaps matching TRBD1 (5 bases). V was shortened by 6 bases and J by 7 bases, with 21 bases between the two germline ends. Germline V gene sequence: CDR1 MNHEY, CDR2 SVGAGI. The CDR3 sequence is 15 residues long. CDR3: CASSPNSETAGGYTF. In DNA, the CDR3 is TGTGCCAGCAGCCCCAATTCGGAGACAGCGGGTGGCTACACCTTC.

The chain combines TRBV5-1 with TRBJ1-2; TRBD1 matches at 8 bases. CDR1 is SGHRS, CDR2 YFSETQ, per germline. The CDR3 contains 15 residues. The J segment lost 4 bases and the V segment lost 0 bases, leaving 5 bases of the junction unmatched. Written as DNA, the CDR3 is TGCGCCAGCAGCTTGGAGGGACAGGTCGTCTATGGCTACACCTTC. Its protein is CASSLEGQVVYGYTF.

The V and J genes are TRBV19 and TRBJ1-1; 7 positions match TRBD1. The V segment lost 5 bases and the J segment 7 bases; nucleotides outside the gene matches: 13. Germline CDR1 and CDR2: LNHDA and SQIVND (reference sequence). This CDR3 comprises 15 residues. The CDR3 spells CASSPGTAKQIEAFF. Written as DNA, the CDR3 is TGTGCCAGTAGTCCCGGGACAGCTAAGCAAATTGAAGCTTTCTTT.

This chain uses TRBV18 with TRBJ2-7; 9 bases agree with TRBD1. V lost 3 bases to trimming and J lost 1 base; unmatched junction nucleotides: 7. Germline CDR1 and CDR2: KGHSH and LQKENI. This CDR3 spans 16 amino acids. The CDR3 DNA reads TGTGCCAGCTCACCTTACGACAGGGGGGTGTCCTACGAGCAGTACTTC. Protein: CASSPYDRGVSYEQYF. Full variable domain (rest looked up from reference TRBV18 and TRBJ2-7): NAGVMQNPRHLVRRRGQEARLRCSPMKGHSHVYWYRQLPEEGLKFMVYLQKENIIDESGMPKERFSAEFPKEGPSILRIQQVVRGDSAAYFCASSPYDRGVSYEQYFGPGTRLTVT.

The chain employs TRBV5-4 and TRBJ2-5, with a possible D match to TRBD2 (5 bases). CDR3 size: 16 residues. Germline V gene sequence: CDR1 SGHNT, CDR2 YYREEE (reference sequence). Trimming took off 6 bases at V and 5 bases at J, with 23 bases between the two ends. This CDR3 is CASTSRGEVLRETQYF. CDR3 bases: TGTGCCAGCACCTCACGGGGAGAAGTCCTAAGGGAGACCCAGTACTTC.